This T cell receptor beta chain emerged from a study of response to subunit inactivated influenza vaccine. To note about this clonotype: What it recognizes is unknown.

Broader study findings: Seasonal influenza vaccination, on each occasion, was suggested by the authors to recruit few new T cells.

This CDR3 is built from 15 residues. V lost 2 bases and J lost 4, with 13 bases in between. CDR1 and CDR2 from the germline V gene are SGHVS and FNYEAQ. Each CDR3 protein gets one entry after TCRdb re-called the RT-PCR reads with MiXCR. Of about 780,000 distinct CDR3 sequences listed, approximately 17% are singletons. The receptor was isolated from a man aged 50 to 59 who received an inactivated influenza vaccine. The chain uses TRBV7-6 and TRBJ2-3; weak D call: TRBD2 (6 bases). The input for sequencing was PBMCs from blood, taken 5 days after vaccination. The CDR3 sequence: CASSLLSGEADTQYF. DNA for the CDR3: TGTGCCAGCAGCTTATTATCGGGGGAGGCAGATACGCAGTATTTT. The variable domain in full, completed from reference TRBV7-6 and TRBJ2-3, reads GAGVSQSPRYKVTKRGQDVALRCDPISGHVSLYWYRQALGQGPEFLTYFNYEAQQDKSGLPNDRFSAERPEGSISTLTIQRTEQRDSAMYRCASSLLSGEADTQYFGPGTRLTVL.